This T cell receptor (beta chain) was obtained from a study of blood T cell repertoires in COVID-19. The overall study: Acute and convalescent COVID-19 specimens originated in the United States, Italy and Spain. PBMCs, B-cell-depleted T cells, or T cells provided the cDNA or gDNA that made up the material.

This clone was recorded many times. The CDR3 loop spans 16 amino acids. Trimming removed 5 bases from V and 0 bases from J; junction bases left unmatched: 8. Germline V gene data show CDR1 as LNHDA and CDR2 as SQIVND (reference sequence). Sequencing used immunoSEQ multiplex PCR; TCRdb keeps in-frame clones, though not all of them. In the table there are some 250,000 clones, about 85% of which are singletons. Sequencing input: peripheral blood. The receptor comes from a man aged 30 to 45 who had recovered from COVID-19. This chain links TRBV19 with TRBJ1-1; 8 nucleotides line up with TRBD1. CDR3 protein: CASSSGTGMLNTEAFF. DNA of the CDR3: TGTGCCAGTAGTTCCGGGACAGGTATGTTGAACACTGAAGCTTTCTTT.